This T cell receptor (beta chain) was identified during a study of T cell responses to AZD1222 COVID-19 vaccine listed by TCRdb under 2021. For the wider study: A total of under 250 trial participants underwent TCR sequencing, of whom 207 had received two doses of AZD1222 and 26 had received two doses of the MenACWY control vaccine. Trial participants were enrolled into age subgroups of 18-55, 56-69 and 70-plus years, which contained 148, 28 and 57 TCR-sequenced participants, respectively. Overall study results and their limits: Most participants were white British and females outnumbered males, and the authors suggested that clonal diversity may have been underestimated. Nearly half of unique spike-specific TCRs reportedly recognized epitopes outside regions mutated in the B.1.351 and B.1.1.7 variants. After two AZD1222 doses, both the breadth and the depth of spike-specific TCRs were significantly higher than at day 0 and than in MenACWY recipients. In the small 56-69-year group, the increase in depth fell short of significance, most likely because of low power. Only 5 to 7 AZD1222 recipients were SARS-CoV-2 seropositive at baseline, limiting conclusions about previously exposed vaccinees. Because no day 14 peak-response samples were available, the repertoires could be characterized only after the peak T cell response. CD4 TCRs associated with the vaccine covered the entire spike protein, and the dominant responses were in regions 160-218 and 743-854.

The CDR3 regions of human TCRbeta chains were analyzed by immunosequencing. The source study handled its data this way. TCRs in the repertoires were matched against a reference library of SARS-CoV-2-specific TCRs that had been generated with the MIRA antigen-specificity platform. Breadth was defined as the fraction of unique TCRs that were SARS-CoV-2-associated. Depth was defined as the fraction of total T cells that were SARS-CoV-2-associated. Using the MIRA data, each spike-specific TCR was assigned both to the spike region to which the TCR was reactive and to a CD4 or CD8 class. Log10-transformed breadth and depth values were compared by one-way ANOVA with Sidak's multiple comparisons tests. The source is immuneACCESS, and TCRdb retained only in-frame sequences with V and J called. Part of the clones is not carried over; for the studies checked, unresolved V genes explain less than half of this, and the remainder is unexplained. The DNA was the basis for D and trimming; V, J and clone size are from that table. Across this sample there are about 84,000 clones, with 70% to 90% seen only once. 9.5% to 13% of the sample comes from the top ten.

About this clone: The target of this receptor is not known. Base qualities are not provided; no much larger clone lies one nucleotide away.

The time point label on this specimen signifies: about 28 days (+/-7) after the second vaccine dose. AZD1222 recipients whose second dose came at about 4 weeks and those whose second dose came at about 12 weeks were combined into one group, since spike-specific TCR depth and breadth did not differ between the two schedules. Vaccinee samples came from UK trials COV001 and COV002, including a single-blind randomized controlled phase 2/3 trial of AZD1222 (ChAdOx1 nCoV-19) in healthy adults. For TCRbeta chain sequencing, PBMC samples were collected from trial participants at day 0 and at day 28 after the second dose. This TCR derives from an adult who received the AZD1222 COVID-19 vaccine. The sequenced sample was peripheral blood, obtained 28 days after the second AZD1222 dose.

Here the CDR3 is given as CASSRKEMITDTQYF. Here is the DNA: TGTGCCAGTAGTAGGAAAGAGATGATCACAGATACGCAGTATTTT. The chain couples TRBV19 to TRBJ2-3; the D gene remains uncertain. V is reduced by 4 bases and J by 2 bases, leaving a spacing of 13 bases between them. The CDR3 spans 15 residues, from the cysteine through the phenylalanine. Of the read, only the CDR3 DNA is kept; its 45 bases are in frame from base 1. The germline V gene (reference sequence) provides CDR1 LNHDA and CDR2 SQIVND.